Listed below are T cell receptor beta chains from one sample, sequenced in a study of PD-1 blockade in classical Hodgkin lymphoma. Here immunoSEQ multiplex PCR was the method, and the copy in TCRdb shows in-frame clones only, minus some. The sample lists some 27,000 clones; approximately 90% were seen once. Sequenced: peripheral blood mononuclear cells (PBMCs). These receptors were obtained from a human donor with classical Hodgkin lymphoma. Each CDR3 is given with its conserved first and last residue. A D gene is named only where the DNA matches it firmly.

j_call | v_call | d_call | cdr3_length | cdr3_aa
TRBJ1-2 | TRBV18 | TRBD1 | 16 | CASSPGQGIQLYGYTF
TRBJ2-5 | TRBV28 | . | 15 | CASSFQGAPLETQYF
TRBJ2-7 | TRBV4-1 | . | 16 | CASSQGLGGLLYEQYF
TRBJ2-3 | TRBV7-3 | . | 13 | CASSSGGTDTQYF
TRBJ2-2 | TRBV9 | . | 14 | CASSANLDTGELFF
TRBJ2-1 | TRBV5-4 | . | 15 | CASSPDPGSYNEQFF
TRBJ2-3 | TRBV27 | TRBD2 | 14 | CASSYTSASDTQYF
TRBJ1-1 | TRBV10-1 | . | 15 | CASSESAAGGTEAFF
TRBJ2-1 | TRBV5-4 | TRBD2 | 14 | CASTLRGGPNEQFF
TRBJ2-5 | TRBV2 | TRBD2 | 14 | CATGTSLELETQYF
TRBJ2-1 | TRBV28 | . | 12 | CASRTYRDEQFF
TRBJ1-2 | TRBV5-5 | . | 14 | CASSLDSPSYGYTF
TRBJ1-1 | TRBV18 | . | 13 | CASSPDGNTEAFF
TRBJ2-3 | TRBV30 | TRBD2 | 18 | CAWNRLAGFRFSTDTQYF
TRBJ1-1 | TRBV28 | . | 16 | CASSMWSGLRNTEAFF
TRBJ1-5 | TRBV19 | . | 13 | CASSPSTRQPQHF
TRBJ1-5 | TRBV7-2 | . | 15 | CASSLARGSNQPQHF
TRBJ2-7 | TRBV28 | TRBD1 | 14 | CASSPTTGGNEQYF
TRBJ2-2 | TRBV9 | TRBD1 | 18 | CASSVWGRRDRDTGELFF
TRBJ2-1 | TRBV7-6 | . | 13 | CASSLVRGNEQFF
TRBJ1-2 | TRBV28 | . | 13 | CASRAGAGGGYTF
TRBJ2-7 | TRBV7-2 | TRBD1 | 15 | CASSSLGQDAYEQYF
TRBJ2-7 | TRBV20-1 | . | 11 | CSVGGPYEQYF
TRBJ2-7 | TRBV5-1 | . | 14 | CASSVDSLTDEQYF
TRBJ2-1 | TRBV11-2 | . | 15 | CASSLRVSSYNEQFF
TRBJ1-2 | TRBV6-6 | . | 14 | CASSYSTGNYGYTF